The rows below give T cell receptor beta chains drawn from one sample of a study of T cell responses to AZD1222 COVID-19 vaccine. Assay: immunoSEQ multiplex PCR; the TCRdb copy retains only in-frame clones and omits some. The sample yields 100,000 or so clones, 88% seen once. Source: peripheral blood, taken on day 0 of AZD1222 vaccination. All receptors derive from an adult in good health. Both conserved end residues are part of each CDR3. D genes are given only for firm matches. Clone size appears in some rows only: once, few, many, or a class for an expanded clone.

J gene	D gene	V gene	clone size	CDR3 DNA	CDR3 protein
TRBJ2-7	-	TRBV28	-	TGTGCCAGCCGGGGAGGACTCACGGGGGAGCAGTACTTC	CASRGGLTGEQYF
TRBJ2-1	-	TRBV5-3	once	TGTGCCAGAAGCATACAGGATAGCTCCTACAATGAGCAGTTCTTC	CARSIQDSSYNEQFF
TRBJ2-7	-	TRBV5-4	-	TGTGCCAGCAGCGCGGACGGAGCGGGTCCCTACGAGCAGTACTTC	CASSADGAGPYEQYF
TRBJ1-1	-	TRBV5-5	-	TGTGCCAGCAGCATACGGACGAGGGCGGGGACTGAAGCTTTCTTT	CASSIRTRAGTEAFF
TRBJ1-2	-	TRBV18	-	TGTGCCAGCTCACCACGGGCCGCGGAGGGCTACACCTTC	CASSPRAAEGYTF
TRBJ1-2	TRBD1	TRBV3-1/TRBV3-2	-	TGTGCCAGCAGCCAAGATGTGACAGGGGGATATGGCTACACCTTC	CASSQDVTGGYGYTF
TRBJ2-1	-	TRBV28	-	TGTGCCAGCAGTCCGACAGGCGGCCCTTACAATGAGCAGTTCTTC	CASSPTGGPYNEQFF
TRBJ1-6	-	TRBV5-8	-	TGTGCCAGCAGTTCTTATCGGTATAATTCACCCCTCCACTTT	CASSSYRYNSPLHF
TRBJ2-5	-	TRBV6-2/TRBV6-3	once	TGTGCCAGCAGTGATCAAGCTCAAGAGACCCAGTACTTC	CASSDQAQETQYF
TRBJ2-2	-	TRBV20-1	-	TGCAGTGCTAGTAACGGGAGAGGTGGAGAGCTGTTTTTT	CSASNGRGGELFF
TRBJ2-7	-	TRBV10-2	-	TGCGCCAGCGGGTCCTACGAGCAGTACTTC	CASGSYEQYF
TRBJ1-3	TRBD1	TRBV24-1	-	TGTGCCACCCAGGGACAGGGGAACCCCTCTGGAAACACCATATATTTT	CATQGQGNPSGNTIYF
TRBJ2-7	TRBD1	TRBV29-1	-	TGCAGCGCCGAGACAGGGTCATCCTACGAGCAGTACTTC	CSAETGSSYEQYF
TRBJ2-3	-	TRBV7-3	-	TGTGCCAGCAGCTTATCGCACCAGGCCACAGATACGCAGTATTTT	CASSLSHQATDTQYF
TRBJ1-1	TRBD1	TRBV6-2/TRBV6-3	-	TGTGCCAGCAGTCTTCTCCGGGACAGGGGGGACACTGAAGCTTTCTTT	CASSLLRDRGDTEAFF
TRBJ1-1	-	TRBV19	-	TGTGCCAGTAGTATAGCCGGGCACACTGAAGCTTTCTTT	CASSIAGHTEAFF
TRBJ1-1	-	TRBV18	-	TGTGCCAGCTCACCACCCGTGCTCGGGAACACTGAAGCTTTCTTT	CASSPPVLGNTEAFF
TRBJ2-6	TRBD2	TRBV5-1	-	TGCGCCAGCAGCCTGGGGGGAGGGGGGGCCAACGTCCTGACTTTC	CASSLGGGGANVLTF
TRBJ1-1	TRBD1	TRBV6-5	-	TGTGCCAGCACGGGACAGCTCGGCACTGAAGCTTTCTTT	CASTGQLGTEAFF
TRBJ2-7	-	TRBV11-2	-	TGTGCCAGCAGCTTACATGTTCAAACGGCCTACGAGCAGTACTTC	CASSLHVQTAYEQYF
TRBJ2-4	-	TRBV28	-	TGTGCCAGCAGGCGCAGGGGCATCCTAGCCAAAAACATTCAGTACTTC	CASRRRGILAKNIQYF
TRBJ1-1	TRBD1	TRBV19	-	TGTGCCAGTAGGATACAGGGGGCCTCGGCTGAAGCTTTCTTT	CASRIQGASAEAFF
TRBJ2-7	-	TRBV14	-	TGTGCCAGCAGCCAAGACAGGGGTTACGAGCAGTACTTC	CASSQDRGYEQYF
TRBJ1-1	-	TRBV2	-	TGTGCCAGCGAGGGGTCCACTGAAGCTTTCTTT	CASEGSTEAFF
TRBJ2-1	TRBD1	TRBV6-1	-	TGTGCCAGCAGTGGCCGGTGGGACAGGACCTACAATGAGCAGTTCTTC	CASSGRWDRTYNEQFF
TRBJ2-3	-	TRBV5-1	-	TGCGCCAGCAGCCAGGGACGGAGAATCACAGATACGCAGTATTTT	CASSQGRRITDTQYF
TRBJ1-2	TRBD1	TRBV27	-	TGTGCCAGCAGTCCAGACAGGGGGAGGGGGTCTTATGGCTACACCTTC	CASSPDRGRGSYGYTF
TRBJ1-6	-	TRBV3-1/TRBV3-2	-	TGTGCCAGCAGTTACACCGGAGGGTCACCCCTCCACTTT	CASSYTGGSPLHF
TRBJ2-1	TRBD2	TRBV7-8	-	TGTGCCAGCAGCTGGAGCGGGAGGGCAAACAGTGAGCAGTTCTTC	CASSWSGRANSEQFF
TRBJ2-1	TRBD1	TRBV11-3	once	TGTGCCAGCACCAGGGACAGGGAATACAATGAGCAGTTCTTC	CASTRDREYNEQFF
TRBJ1-4	-	TRBV6-1	-	TGTGCCAGCAGTACTCCTTCTGGGGAAAAACTGTTTTTT	CASSTPSGEKLFF
TRBJ2-3	-	TRBV29-1	-	TGCAGCGTTGAATTTAGGGGCGATACGCAGTATTTT	CSVEFRGDTQYF
TRBJ1-5	-	TRBV19	-	TGTGCCAGTAGTATGGGGGATGGGCAGCCCCAGCATTTT	CASSMGDGQPQHF
TRBJ2-5	TRBD1	TRBV5-1	-	TGCGCCAGCGCGACGCCAGGGGGAGAGACCCAGTACTTC	CASATPGGETQYF
TRBJ2-4	-	TRBV5-1	-	TGCGCCAGCAGAAATCCCTCGGACGGCAAAAACATTCAGTACTTC	CASRNPSDGKNIQYF